This TCR beta chain is from a study of T cell changes during pregnancy in multiple sclerosis. Profiled with immunoSEQ multiplex PCR; TCRdb holds only in-frame clones, not every one. The data show approximately 100,000 clones, around 93% seen once. With V trimmed by 4 bases and J by 2 bases, 8 bases remained unmatched. There are 17 residues in the CDR3. From germline, CDR1 is MGHDK and CDR2 SYGVNS. This sequence originates from a female donor with multiple sclerosis, enrolled in a pregnancy study. The sample was peripheral blood, taken before pregnancy. The chain employs TRBV25-1 and TRBJ2-2, with 9 bases that match TRBD2. The CDR3 loop reads CASSVAGAGFNTGELFF. The CDR3 DNA reads TGTGCCAGCAGTGTAGCGGGAGCGGGTTTCAACACCGGGGAGCTGTTTTTT.